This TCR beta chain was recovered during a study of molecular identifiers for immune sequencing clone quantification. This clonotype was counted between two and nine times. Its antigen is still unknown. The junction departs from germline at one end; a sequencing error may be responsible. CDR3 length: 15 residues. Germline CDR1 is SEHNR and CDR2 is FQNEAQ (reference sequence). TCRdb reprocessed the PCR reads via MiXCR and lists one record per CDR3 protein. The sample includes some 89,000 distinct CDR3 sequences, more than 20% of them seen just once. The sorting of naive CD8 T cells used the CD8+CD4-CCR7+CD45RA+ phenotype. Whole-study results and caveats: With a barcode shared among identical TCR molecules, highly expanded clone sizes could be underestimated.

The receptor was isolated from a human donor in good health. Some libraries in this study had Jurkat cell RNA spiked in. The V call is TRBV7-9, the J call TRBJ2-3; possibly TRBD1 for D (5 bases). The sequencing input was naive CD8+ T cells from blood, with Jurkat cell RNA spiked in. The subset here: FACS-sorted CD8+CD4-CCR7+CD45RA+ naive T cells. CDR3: CASSTLPGGTGTQYF. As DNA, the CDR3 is TGTGCCAGCAGCACTCTCCCAGGCGGCACAGGTACGCAGTATTTT.